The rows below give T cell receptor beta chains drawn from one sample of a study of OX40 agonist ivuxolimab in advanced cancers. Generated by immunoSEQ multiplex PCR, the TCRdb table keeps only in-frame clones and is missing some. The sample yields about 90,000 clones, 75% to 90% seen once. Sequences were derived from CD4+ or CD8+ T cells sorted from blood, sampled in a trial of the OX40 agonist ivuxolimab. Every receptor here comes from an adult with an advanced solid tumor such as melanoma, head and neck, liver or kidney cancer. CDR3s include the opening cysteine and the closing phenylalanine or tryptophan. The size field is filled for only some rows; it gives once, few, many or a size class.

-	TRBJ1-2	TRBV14	CASSQDYRRTGGYTF
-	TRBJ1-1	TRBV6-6	CASQGDTEAFF
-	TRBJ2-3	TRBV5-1	CASSIRTYGTDTQYF
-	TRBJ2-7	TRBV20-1	CSALWVGEQYF
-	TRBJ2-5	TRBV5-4	CASSSRQGAWDKYF
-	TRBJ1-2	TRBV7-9	CASSYEIIGQGSPYGYTF
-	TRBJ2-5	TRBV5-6	CASSLAGGETQYF
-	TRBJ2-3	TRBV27	CASSLTPLGLVPDTQYF
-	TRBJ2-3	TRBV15	CATSRDKARQPPDTQYF
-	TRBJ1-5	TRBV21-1	CASSKALGVWNSNQPQHF
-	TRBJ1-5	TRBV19	CASSGQGRIQPQHF
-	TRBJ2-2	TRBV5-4	CASSGGPGGLNTGELFF
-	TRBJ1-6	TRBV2	CASSLQGAGNNSPLHF
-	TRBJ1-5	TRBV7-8	CASSPQHYSNQPQHF
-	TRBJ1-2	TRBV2	CASSGVGQGYGYTF
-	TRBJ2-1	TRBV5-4	CASSLGASGRPSGNEQFF
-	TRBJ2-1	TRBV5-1	CASSLASTGYNEQFF
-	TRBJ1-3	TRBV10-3	CAISEVSSGNTIYF
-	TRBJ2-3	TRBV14	CASSQWTSGSSSTDTQYF
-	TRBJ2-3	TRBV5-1	CASSSTRPGGSDTQYF
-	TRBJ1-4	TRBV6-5	CASTKQGGGNEKLFF
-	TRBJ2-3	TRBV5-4	CASSLGGRYSTDTQYF
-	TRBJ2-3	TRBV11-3	CASSLHPGSTDTQYF
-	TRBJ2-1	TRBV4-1	CASSPPAGQGMWGEQFF
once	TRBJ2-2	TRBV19	CASSFWPNTGELFF
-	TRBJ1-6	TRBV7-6	CASSGGTGVNSPLHF
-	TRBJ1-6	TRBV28	CASLLPGVYSPLHF
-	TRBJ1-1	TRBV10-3	CAISEYRSRVSDTEAFF
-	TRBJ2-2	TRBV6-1	CASALLFYTGELFF
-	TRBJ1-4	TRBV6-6	CASSLGQTTNEKLFF
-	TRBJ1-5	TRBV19	CASKDRGLTNQPQHF
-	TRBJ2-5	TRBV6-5	CASKARAGETQYF
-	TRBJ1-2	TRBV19	CASSPGQGYGYTF
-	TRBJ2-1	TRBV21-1	CASSKGGTSGSNEQFF
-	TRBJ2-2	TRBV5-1	CASSPDRAPGELFF
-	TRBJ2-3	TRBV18	CASSPYGGLSTDTQYF
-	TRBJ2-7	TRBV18	CASSPLTSGSGYEQYF
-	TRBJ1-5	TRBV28	CASSFGAGGASQHF
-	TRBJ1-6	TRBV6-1	CASSEEQAHYNSPLHF
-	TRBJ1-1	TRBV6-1	CASSVDRGNTEAFF
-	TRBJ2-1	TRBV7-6	CASSPHTDRGRANEQFF
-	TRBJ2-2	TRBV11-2	CASSADRVGGGELFF
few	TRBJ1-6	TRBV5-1	CASSLEGGNSPLHF
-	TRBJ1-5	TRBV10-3	CAIRDGQQNQPQHF
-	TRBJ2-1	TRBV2	CASSPERAAYNEQFF
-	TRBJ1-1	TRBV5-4	CASSGGGVDTEAFF
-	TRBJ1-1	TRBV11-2	CASRPVGVTNTEAFF
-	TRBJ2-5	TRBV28	CASSQLGQGGKETQYF
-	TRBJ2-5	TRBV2	CASSQDRGKTQYF
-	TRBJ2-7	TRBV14	CASSLDRFYEQYF
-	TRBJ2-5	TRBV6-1	CASRRLAGEETQYF
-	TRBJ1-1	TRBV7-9	CASSFTGSSEAFF
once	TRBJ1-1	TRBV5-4	CASSSDMGTEAFF
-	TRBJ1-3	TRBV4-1	CASKGDGYFSGNTIYF
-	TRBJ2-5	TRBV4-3	CASSQEYRGSIHF
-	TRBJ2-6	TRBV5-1	CASSLTAGTGGSGANVLTF
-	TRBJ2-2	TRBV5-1	CASSLLRAADTGELFF
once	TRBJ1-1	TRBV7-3	CASSYGTATTTEAFF
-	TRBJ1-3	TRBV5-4	CASSPTGTGNTIYF
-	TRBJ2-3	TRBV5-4	CASSSNGGRYTDTQYF